One sample yielded the 25 T cell receptor beta chains listed below, sequenced in a study of cytotoxic CD8 clonotypes in ibrutinib-treated CLL. Using immunoSEQ multiplex PCR, the repertoire was profiled, and TCRdb retains in-frame clones only, with some absent. The data hold about 200,000 clones, with about 72% observed a single time. The starting material was PBMCs, obtained after 24 months of ibrutinib treatment. Every receptor here comes from a human donor with chronic lymphocytic leukemia.

The chain employs TRBV11-2 and TRBJ2-5; 7 bases align to TRBD2. The CDR3 has 14 residues. Germline CDR1 reads SGHAT; CDR2 reads FQNNGV. J was trimmed by 5 bases and V by 3 bases; bases with no gene match: 6. This CDR3 reads CASSFRTSTETQYF. CDR3 nucleotide sequence: TGTGCCAGCAGCTTTCGGACTAGTACTGAGACCCAGTACTTC.

This chain joins TRBV13 and TRBJ2-1, with a weak D call TRBD2 (6 bases). CDR3 length: 14 amino acids. The germline CDR1 and CDR2 sequences are PRHDT and FYEKMQ (reference sequence). Trimming left V 1 base short and J 7 bases short, with 11 bases between. CDR3 DNA sequence: TGTGCCAGCAGCTTAGAGTCTAGCGATAATGAGCAGTTCTTC. This translates into CASSLESSDNEQFF.

The CDR3 coding sequence is TGTGCCAGCAGTCCCCTGGGCGGGCGTGCCCAAGAGACCCAGTACTTC. This sequence encodes CASSPLGGRAQETQYF. The genes are TRBV28 and TRBJ2-5; possible D gene TRBD2, 5 bases. The CDR3 runs to 16 residues. Trimming removed 5 bases from V and 1 base from J, with 17 bases in between. CDR1 and CDR2 from the germline V gene are MDHEN and SYDVKM. Looking up the rest from reference TRBV28 and TRBJ2-5 gives the full variable domain: DVKVTQSSRYLVKRTGEKVFLECVQDMDHENMFWYRQDPGLGLRLIYFSYDVKMKEKGDIPEGYSVSREKKERFSLILESASTNQTSMYLCASSPLGGRAQETQYFGPGTRLLVL.

The chain combines TRBV5-1 with TRBJ1-1; D remains unclear. Looked up from germline, CDR1 is SGHRS and CDR2 is YFSETQ. The CDR3 is 11 amino acids. V shed 4 bases and J shed 1 base, with 2 bases lying between them. The CDR3 loop is CASSGNTEAFF. CDR3 nucleotides: TGCGCCAGCAGCGGGAACACTGAAGCTTTCTTT.

This clone was observed a single time. The V and J genes are TRBV6-6 and TRBJ2-7; 9 bases are a match to TRBD2. There are 15 residues in the CDR3. Germline V gene lookup returns CDR1 MNHNY and CDR2 SVGAGI (reference sequence). The J segment lost 3 bases and the V segment lost 6 bases, leaving 9 bases of the junction unmatched. The CDR3 DNA sequence: TGTGCCAGCAGCCGGGGACTAGCTAAAAACTACGAGCAGTACTTC. The encoded protein is CASSRGLAKNYEQYF.

The rearrangement joins TRBV25-1 to TRBJ2-3, with a possible D match to TRBD2 (7 bases). The CDR3 sequence is 17 residues long. V gave up 3 bases and J gave up 1 base, with 17 bases separating them. Germline V CDR1 and CDR2: MGHDK, SYGVNS. The CDR3 protein is CASSDRGGIDGTDTQYF. DNA of the CDR3: TGTGCCAGCAGTGATAGGGGGGGTATCGATGGCACAGATACGCAGTATTTT.

This clone was picked up a small number of times. The rearrangement links TRBV7-7 to TRBJ2-1; 8 nucleotides agree with TRBD2. Germline CDR1 SSHAT, CDR2 FNYEAQ (reference sequence). V gave up 6 bases and J gave up 8 bases; unmatched junction bases: 6. The CDR3 length is 13 residues. The CDR3 nucleotides are TGTGCCAGCAGTAAGCGGGAGTTAGATGAGCAGTTCTTC. Amino acid sequence: CASSKRELDEQFF.

V usage is TRBV15 and J usage is TRBJ2-7; D possibly corresponds to TRBD1 (6 bases). The germline gives CDR1 LNHNV, CDR2 YYDKDF (reference sequence). Deletions cut 3 bases from V and 2 bases from J, with 11 bases between. This CDR3 has 14 residues. The CDR3 loop reads CATSSIRGPYEQYF. The DNA for the CDR3 is TGTGCCACCAGCAGTATCAGGGGTCCCTACGAGCAGTACTTC.

The rearrangement joins TRBV27 to TRBJ1-5; D might be TRBD1 (5 bases). In germline, CDR1 is MNHEY, CDR2 SMNVEV (reference sequence). The CDR3 consists of 19 residues. The V and J ends lost 0 bases and 7 bases respectively, with 25 bases between them. DNA for the CDR3: TGTGCCAGCAGTTTATCGGGAACCACCCCCTGGGGGGAGGAACAGCCCCAGCATTTT. It is translated as CASSLSGTTPWGEEQPQHF.

The J gene is TRBJ1-5, the V gene TRBV5-5; D gene uncertain. Germline assignment: CDR1 SGHKS and CDR2 YYEKEE (reference sequence). Trimming cost V 1 base and J 0 bases, with 5 bases left between them. This CDR3 has 14 amino acids. CDR3 in amino acids: CASSLFLSNQPQHF. DNA of the CDR3: TGTGCCAGCAGCTTGTTCCTTAGCAATCAGCCCCAGCATTTT.

This clone was observed a few times. V usage is TRBV2 and J usage is TRBJ2-5; no firm D call. CDR3 length: 12 residues. The V end lost 3 bases, the J end lost 7 bases, and 9 bases lay between the germline ends. The germline V gene encodes CDR1 SNHLY and CDR2 FYNNEI. The CDR3, as DNA: TGTGCCAGCAGTGATGGGATAGGGACCCAGTACTTC. Protein sequence: CASSDGIGTQYF.

This chain uses TRBV18 with TRBJ2-7; tentatively, D is TRBD1 or TRBD2 (5 bases each). CDR3 length: 13 amino acids. Germline CDR1 and CDR2: KGHSH and LQKENI. V was pared by 5 bases and J by 4 bases, with 12 bases between. CDR3 in DNA: TGTGCCAGCTCATCGGGACCACAATACGAGCAGTACTTC. Its translation is CASSSGPQYEQYF.

J is TRBJ2-7 and V is TRBV5-1; 7 nucleotides align to TRBD2. Germline-derived CDR1 and CDR2 are SGHRS and YFSETQ. The J segment lost 2 bases and the V segment lost 4 bases, leaving 3 bases of the junction unmatched. The CDR3 has 13 amino acids. Written as DNA, the CDR3 is TGCGCCAGCAGCGAAGGACTAGCCTACGAGCAGTACTTC. This encodes CASSEGLAYEQYF.

The chain recombines TRBV5-1 with TRBJ2-7; 7 bases map to TRBD2. Germline CDR1 is SGHRS and CDR2 is YFSETQ. The CDR3 is 14 residues long. V shed 4 bases and J 4 bases; nucleotides not matched to a gene: 8. The CDR3 is CASSLTSEQYEQYF. DNA of the CDR3: TGCGCCAGCAGCCTTACTAGCGAACAATACGAGCAGTACTTC.

The chain recombines TRBV10-3 with TRBJ1-4; weak D call: TRBD1 (5 bases). The CDR3 extends over 14 amino acids. CDR1 is ENHRY and CDR2 is SYGVKD in the germline V gene. V lost 3 bases and J 8 bases, leaving 13 bases between the germline ends. The CDR3 loop reads CAISDAGLDEKLFF. The CDR3 coding sequence is TGTGCCATCAGTGATGCAGGGTTAGACGAAAAACTGTTTTTT.

The CDR3 sequence: CASSLGPLATTSTDTQYF. Here the CDR3 DNA reads TGCGCCAGCAGCTTGGGCCCACTAGCGACTACTAGCACAGATACGCAGTATTTT. The J gene is TRBJ2-3, the V gene TRBV5-1; 7 nucleotides match TRBD2. Germline V gene sequence: CDR1 SGHRS, CDR2 YFSETQ. The CDR3 runs 18 residues. Trimming cost V 0 bases and J 0 bases; bases outside gene matches: 10.

This chain links TRBV7-2 with TRBJ2-3; possible D gene TRBD1, 6 bases. Trimming took off 4 bases at V and 5 bases at J, with 19 bases between the two ends. Germline V gene lookup returns CDR1 SGHTA and CDR2 FQGNSA. This CDR3 has 16 residues. DNA for the CDR3: TGTGCCAGCAGCTCAAGGACAGTAACAGGGATAGATACGCAGTATTTT. Translated, it gives CASSSRTVTGIDTQYF.

The chain has TRBV25-1 and TRBJ1-4, with D maybe TRBD1 (5 bases). The CDR3 totals 15 residues. Trimming pared 3 bases from V and 7 bases from J, leaving 15 bases between. Germline CDR1 MGHDK, CDR2 SYGVNS. In DNA, the CDR3 is TGTGCCAGCAGTGATTTTAGGGGCGCTGGTGAAAAACTGTTTTTT. Its translation: CASSDFRGAGEKLFF. Using reference TRBV25-1 and TRBJ1-4 for the parts outside the CDR3, the full variable domain is EADIYQTPRYLVIGTGKKITLECSQTMGHDKMYWYQQDPGMELHLIHYSYGVNSTEKGDLSSESTVSRIRTEHFPLTLESARPSHTSQYLCASSDFRGAGEKLFFGSGTQLSVL.

V gene TRBV4-3 combines with J gene TRBJ2-7, with 9 bases identical to TRBD2. The V segment lost 4 bases and the J segment 3 bases; nucleotides outside the gene matches: 4. CDR3 size: 14 residues. Per germline, CDR1 LGHNA and CDR2 YSLEER. The CDR3 spells CASSLSGRSYEQYF. CDR3 nucleotide sequence: TGCGCCAGCAGCCTTAGCGGGAGAAGCTACGAGCAGTACTTC.

V gene TRBV5-1 combines with J gene TRBJ2-7, with D perhaps matching TRBD1 (5 bases). V dropped 0 bases and J dropped 6 bases, with 19 bases sitting between them. This CDR3 comprises 16 residues. The germline V gene has CDR1 SGHRS and CDR2 YFSETQ. The CDR3 coding sequence is TGCGCCAGCAGCTTGGGGGCCCCAGGGTCAGCCGGCGAGCAGTACTTC. Translation gives CASSLGAPGSAGEQYF.

The CDR3 DNA is TGTGCCAGCAGTCCCCTCGGCTACGAGCAGTACTTC. Residues: CASSPLGYEQYF. V usage is TRBV28 and J usage is TRBJ2-7; D is undetermined. This CDR3 comprises 12 residues. V lost 5 bases and J 3 bases, leaving 8 bases between the germline ends. Germline loops: CDR1 MDHEN, CDR2 SYDVKM.

To note about this clone: The identical CDR3 is also encoded by other nucleotide sequences in the sample. The chain combines TRBV5-1 with TRBJ2-1, with D uncertain. Per the germline V gene, CDR1 is SGHRS and CDR2 is YFSETQ. V was clipped by 0 bases and J by 7 bases, with 8 bases between them. CDR3 length equals 13 residues. The CDR3 spells CASSLGGLNEQFF. CDR3 coding DNA: TGCGCCAGCAGCTTGGGAGGCCTTAATGAGCAGTTCTTC.

CDR3 in amino acids: CASSPRTGLMNTEAFF. The CDR3 bases are TGTGCCAGCAGCCCTAGGACAGGACTGATGAACACTGAAGCTTTCTTT. The chain uses TRBV11-1 and TRBJ1-1; 7 bases are shared with TRBD1. From germline, CDR1 is SGHAT and CDR2 FQDESV (reference sequence). The CDR3 loop spans 16 amino acids. V was clipped by 5 bases and J by 0 bases; unmatched bases: 9. The full variable domain, rest sourced from reference TRBV11-1 and TRBJ1-1, is EAEVAQSPRYKITEKSQAVAFWCDPISGHATLYWYRQILGQGPELLVQFQDESVVDDSQLPKDRFSAERLKGVDSTLKIQPAELGDSAMYLCASSPRTGLMNTEAFFGQGTRLTVV.

The chain carries TRBV5-8 and TRBJ1-1, with D uncertain. With 2 bases removed from V and 0 bases from J, the gap between germline ends came to 8 bases. The length of the CDR3 is 14 residues. CDR1 SGHTS and CDR2 YDEGEE come from the germline V gene. The CDR3 spells CASSFGDLNTEAFF. The CDR3 region has the DNA TGTGCCAGCAGCTTTGGAGACCTGAACACTGAAGCTTTCTTT.

Comments on this clone: The sample contains more than one DNA sequence encoding this CDR3. The CDR3 coding sequence is TGCGCCAGCAGCTTTGGGAAAAACACTGAAGCTTTCTTT. Its translation is CASSFGKNTEAFF. The chain recombines TRBV5-1 with TRBJ1-1; D remains ambiguous. CDR1 and CDR2 (germline): SGHRS, YFSETQ. Deletions cut 2 bases from V and 2 bases from J, with 7 bases between. This CDR3 region has 13 residues.